This T cell receptor beta chain was identified in a study of cytomegalovirus exposure and HLA in healthy donors. Germline-derived CDR1 and CDR2 are LNHNV and YYDKDF (reference sequence). The V end lost 9 bases, the J end lost 0 bases, and 12 bases lay between the germline ends. The CDR3 sequence is 15 residues long. The PCR made use of 60 Vbeta and 13 Jbeta primers. The repertoire was sequenced with immunoSEQ multiplex PCR; TCRdb's copy has only in-frame clones and lacks some. This table has some 200,000 clones, roughly 79% appearing once. Sequencing input: PBMCs. The TCR was taken from a woman in her thirties in good health and CMV-seropositive. The chain joins TRBV15 to TRBJ2-6, with D perhaps matching TRBD2 (6 bases). The CDR3 protein is CATRGLHSGANVLTF. The CDR3 nucleotides are TGTGCCACTCGGGGACTCCACTCTGGGGCCAACGTCCTGACTTTC.